What follows are 22 T cell receptor beta chains derived from one specimen sequenced in a study of control samples from healthy donors and cancer patients. Produced via immunoSEQ multiplex PCR; TCRdb's table is partial and in-frame only. The sample shows roughly 130,000 clones, about nine tenths of them seen only once. The sequencing input was blood. The receptor source for this set is a man under 40 in good health.

The rearrangement joins TRBV2 to TRBJ2-1; maybe TRBD1 (6 bases). The CDR3 is 15 amino acids. The V and J ends lost 4 bases and 6 bases respectively, with 16 bases between them. CDR1 is SNHLY and CDR2 is FYNNEI in the germline V gene. The CDR3 reads CASSAGQPSANEQFF. In DNA form, the CDR3 reads TGTGCCAGCAGTGCTGGACAGCCGTCCGCCAATGAGCAGTTCTTC.

The gene calls are TRBV7-3 and TRBJ2-1; D gene uncertain. V lost 4 bases and J lost 8, with 12 bases in between. The CDR3 length is 13 residues. Germline-derived CDR1 and CDR2 are SGHTA and FQGTGA. The CDR3 protein is CASSSSGRHEQFF. The DNA for the CDR3 is TGTGCCAGCAGCTCCTCCGGCAGGCATGAGCAGTTCTTC.

V is TRBV19 and J is TRBJ2-1; D uncertain. The CDR3 has 13 residues. Germline V gives CDR1 LNHDA, CDR2 SQIVND (reference sequence). V gave up 7 bases and J gave up 6 bases, with 13 bases separating them. This CDR3 reads CASKWASGNEQFF. The CDR3 DNA reads TGTGCCAGTAAGTGGGCGTCGGGCAATGAGCAGTTCTTC.

V and J are TRBV15 and TRBJ2-1; TRBD1 aligns across 7 bases. The CDR3 has 15 residues. CDR1 is LNHNV, CDR2 YYDKDF, per germline (reference sequence). V trimming: 6 bases; J trimming: 4 bases; junction bases outside the gene matches: 9. CDR3 residues: CATRVRGILYNEQFF. Written as DNA, the CDR3 is TGTGCCACCAGGGTCAGGGGGATACTTTACAATGAGCAGTTCTTC.

The rearrangement links TRBV7-3 to TRBJ2-1, with TRBD2 matching over 7 bases. The CDR3 is 15 residues long. The germline V gene has CDR1 SGHTA and CDR2 FQGTGA. Trimming cost V 2 bases and J 10 bases; bases outside gene matches: 11. CDR3 region: CASSLSAGVSTEQFF. CDR3 DNA: TGTGCCAGCAGCTTATCGGCGGGAGTCTCCACGGAGCAGTTCTTC. The full variable domain, in which reference TRBV7-3 and TRBJ2-1 provide the parts outside the CDR3, is GAGVSQTPSNKVTEKGKYVELRCDPISGHTALYWYRQSLGQGPEFLIYFQGTGAADDSGLPNDRFFAVRPEGSVSTLKIQRTERGDSAVYLCASSLSAGVSTEQFFGPGTRLTVL.

The rearrangement links TRBV14 to TRBJ1-1; D is unresolved. Germline V lookup: CDR1 SGHDN, CDR2 FVKESK. The CDR3 is 18 residues long. Trimming took 2 bases from V and 6 from J, leaving 25 bases between them. In DNA, the CDR3 is TGTGCCAGCAGCCAATGGTTCCGAGTCGGTGGGTTCGGTTCTGAAGCTTTCTTT. Protein: CASSQWFRVGGFGSEAFF.

This chain connects TRBV28 to TRBJ1-2; perhaps TRBD1 as D (6 bases). The CDR3 consists of 13 residues. V was clipped by 5 bases and J by 4 bases, with 11 bases between them. Looked up from germline, CDR1 is MDHEN and CDR2 is SYDVKM. The CDR3 protein is CASSVTGPYGYTF. Written as DNA, the CDR3 is TGTGCCAGCAGTGTTACAGGGCCCTATGGCTACACCTTC.

This chain uses TRBV6-6 with TRBJ2-2; tentative D call: TRBD1 (7 bases). Germline V lookup: CDR1 MNHNY, CDR2 SVGAGI (reference sequence). The germline V and J ends were trimmed by 10 bases and 2 bases, with 11 bases remaining between them. CDR3 length: 13 amino acids. CDR3 protein: CATQGGNTGELFF. CDR3 nucleotide sequence: TGTGCCACCCAGGGGGGAAACACCGGGGAGCTGTTTTTT.

This clone was observed a handful of times. The rearrangement links TRBV30 to TRBJ2-5, with 9 bases matching TRBD2. Unmatched junction bases numbered 18, after V lost 0 bases and J lost 4 bases. CDR3 length: 19 amino acids. Germline V gene data show CDR1 as GTSNPN and CDR2 as SVGIG (reference sequence). DNA for the CDR3: TGTGCCTGGAGTGTACTTCCAGCTAGCGGGAAGGTTATCCGAGAGACCCAGTACTTC. It is translated as CAWSVLPASGKVIRETQYF.

The chain recombines TRBV11-2 with TRBJ2-7; 7 bases are shared with TRBD1. Unmatched junction bases numbered 7, after V lost 1 base and J lost 7 bases. In germline, CDR1 is SGHAT, CDR2 FQNNGV. There are 14 residues in the CDR3. The CDR3 DNA reads as TGTGCCAGCAGCTTAGTAATTGGACAGGCGGAGCAGTACTTC. It encodes CASSLVIGQAEQYF.

The V call is TRBV9, the J call TRBJ2-2; 10 nucleotides match TRBD2. Germline V gives CDR1 SGDLS, CDR2 YYNGEE. Losses at the gene ends were 0 bases for V and 5 bases for J; bases not matched to a gene: 4. This CDR3 is built from 16 residues. In nucleotides, the CDR3 is TGTGCCAGCAGCGTAGTGGGACTAGCGCAGACCGGGGAGCTGTTTTTT. Its translation: CASSVVGLAQTGELFF.

This clone was recorded once. The chain combines TRBV29-1 with TRBJ1-1; 9 positions agree with TRBD1. Germline CDR1 is SQVTM and CDR2 is ANQGSEA. The CDR3 covers 15 residues. Unmatched junction bases numbered 9, after V lost 6 bases and J lost 1 base. The CDR3 DNA reads as TGCAGCGTCCTCGGGACAGGGTCAGAGAACACTGAAGCTTTCTTT. This gives the protein CSVLGTGSENTEAFF. Complete variable domain (other parts from reference TRBV29-1 and TRBJ1-1): SAVISQKPSRDICQRGTSLTIQCQVDSQVTMMFWYRQQPGQSLTLIATANQGSEATYESGFVIDKFPISRPNLTFSTLTVSNMSPEDSSIYLCSVLGTGSENTEAFFGQGTRLTVV.

Only one count was recorded for this clone. This chain connects TRBV4-3 to TRBJ1-2; D is ambiguous. CDR1 is LGHNA, CDR2 YSLEER, per germline. Trimming pared 1 base from V and 3 bases from J, leaving 12 bases between. The CDR3 length is 15 residues. The CDR3 DNA sequence: TGCGCCAGCAGCCAAGTTCACAAGATTGACTATGGCTACACCTTC. Its translation is CASSQVHKIDYGYTF.

The V gene is TRBV4-1, the J gene TRBJ1-1, with TRBD1 identical over 7 bases. V lost 4 bases, J lost 3 bases, and 8 bases stayed unmatched. Germline loops: CDR1 MGHRA, CDR2 YSYEKL. The CDR3 is made up of 15 amino acids. CDR3 protein: CASSRRDSRDTEAFF. The CDR3 nucleotides are TGCGCCAGCAGCCGACGGGACAGTAGGGACACTGAAGCTTTCTTT.

This chain joins TRBV19 and TRBJ2-5; D is unresolved. Germline V gene data show CDR1 as LNHDA and CDR2 as SQIVND (reference sequence). The CDR3 loop spans 13 amino acids. Deletions cut 4 bases from V and 5 bases from J, with 11 bases between. This chain's CDR3 is CASSNPFRETQYF. CDR3 nucleotide sequence: TGTGCCAGTAGTAACCCCTTCCGGGAGACCCAGTACTTC. Full variable domain (missing parts from reference TRBV19 and TRBJ2-5): DGGITQSPKYLFRKEGQNVTLSCEQNLNHDAMYWYRQDPGQGLRLIYYSQIVNDFQKGDIAEGYSVSREKKESFPLTVTSAQKNPTAFYLCASSNPFRETQYFGPGTRLLVL.

CDR3 nucleotides: TGTGCCAGCAGCCCTTGGACTAGCGTGGGCACAGATACGCAGTATTTT. Protein: CASSPWTSVGTDTQYF. The chain couples TRBV9 to TRBJ2-3; 9 nucleotides line up with TRBD2. In germline, CDR1 is SGDLS, CDR2 YYNGEE. This CDR3 region has 16 residues. Trimming removed 4 bases from V and 1 base from J; junction bases left unmatched: 7.

This chain links TRBV28 with TRBJ1-3; D unresolved. The CDR3 sequence is 16 residues long. Germline V gene data show CDR1 as MDHEN and CDR2 as SYDVKM. With 6 bases removed from V and 1 base from J, the gap between germline ends came to 16 bases. CDR3 bases: TGTGCCAGCAGCAACTACCCCCGAGGGTCTGGAAACACCATATATTTT. It yields the protein CASSNYPRGSGNTIYF.

The rearrangement uses TRBV28 and TRBJ1-2; TRBD1 matches 9 bases. V dropped 6 bases and J dropped 3; count of bases not matched to a gene: 5. The CDR3 is 14 amino acids. CDR1 is MDHEN and CDR2 is SYDVKM in the germline V gene. The CDR3: CASRGQGSDYGYTF. The CDR3, as DNA: TGTGCCAGCAGGGGACAGGGTTCTGACTATGGCTACACCTTC.

The genes are TRBV15 and TRBJ2-7; TRBD2 matches 9 bases. This CDR3 comprises 14 residues. CDR1 LNHNV and CDR2 YYDKDF come from the germline V gene (reference sequence). The V gene end was trimmed by 5 bases and the J gene end by 5 bases; junction bases not matched to a gene: 7. The CDR3 nucleotides are TGTGCCACCAGCGTCAATAGCGGGAGAGACGAGCAGTACTTC. It codes for CATSVNSGRDEQYF.

The chain joins TRBV7-2 to TRBJ2-5; no clear D. The CDR3 extends over 15 amino acids. Germline V CDR1 and CDR2: SGHTA, FQGNSA. V lost 2 bases and J 5 bases, leaving 15 bases between the germline ends. Here the CDR3 reads CASSLSSGEWETQYF. The CDR3 DNA is TGTGCCAGCAGCTTATCCTCTGGGGAATGGGAGACCCAGTACTTC.

The sample holds a few counts of this clone. The chain has TRBV9 and TRBJ1-2; D uncertain. The germline V and J ends were trimmed by 5 bases and 0 bases, with 11 bases remaining between them. CDR1 and CDR2 from the germline V gene are SGDLS and YYNGEE. This CDR3 spans 14 amino acids. The CDR3 sequence is CASRSEETNYGYTF. CDR3 sequence (DNA): TGTGCCAGCAGGTCGGAAGAAACTAACTATGGCTACACCTTC.

J is TRBJ1-1 and V is TRBV2, with D perhaps TRBD1 (5 bases). Germline V gene lookup returns CDR1 SNHLY and CDR2 FYNNEI. V lost 4 bases and J 0 bases, leaving 12 bases between the germline ends. The CDR3 runs 15 residues. CDR3 nucleotide sequence: TGTGCCAGCAGTGTCTTCGGGACGGTGAACACTGAAGCTTTCTTT. Translating gives CASSVFGTVNTEAFF.